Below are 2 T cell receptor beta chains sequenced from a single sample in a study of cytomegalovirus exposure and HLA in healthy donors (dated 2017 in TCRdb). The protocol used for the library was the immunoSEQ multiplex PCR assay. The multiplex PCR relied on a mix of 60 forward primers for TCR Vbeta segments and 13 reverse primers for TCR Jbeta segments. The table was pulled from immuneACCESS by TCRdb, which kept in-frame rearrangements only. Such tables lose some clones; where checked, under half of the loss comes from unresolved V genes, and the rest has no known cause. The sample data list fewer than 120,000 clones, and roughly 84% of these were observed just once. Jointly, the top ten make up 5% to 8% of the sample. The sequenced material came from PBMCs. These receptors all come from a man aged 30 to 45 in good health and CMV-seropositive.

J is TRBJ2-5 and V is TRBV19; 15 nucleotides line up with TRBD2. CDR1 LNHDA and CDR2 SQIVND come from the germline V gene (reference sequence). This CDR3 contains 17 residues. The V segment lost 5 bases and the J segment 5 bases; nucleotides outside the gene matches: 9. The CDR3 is CASSPGTSGGFGETQYF. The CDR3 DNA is TGTGCCAGTAGTCCTGGGACTAGCGGGGGGTTCGGGGAGACCCAGTACTTC.

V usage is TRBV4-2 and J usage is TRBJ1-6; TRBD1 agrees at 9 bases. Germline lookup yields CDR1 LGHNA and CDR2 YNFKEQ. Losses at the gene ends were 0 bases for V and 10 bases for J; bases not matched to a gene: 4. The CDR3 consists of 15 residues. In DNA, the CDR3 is TGTGCCAGCAGCCAAGATAGGGACAGGGCATCACCCCTCCACTTT. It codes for CASSQDRDRASPLHF.